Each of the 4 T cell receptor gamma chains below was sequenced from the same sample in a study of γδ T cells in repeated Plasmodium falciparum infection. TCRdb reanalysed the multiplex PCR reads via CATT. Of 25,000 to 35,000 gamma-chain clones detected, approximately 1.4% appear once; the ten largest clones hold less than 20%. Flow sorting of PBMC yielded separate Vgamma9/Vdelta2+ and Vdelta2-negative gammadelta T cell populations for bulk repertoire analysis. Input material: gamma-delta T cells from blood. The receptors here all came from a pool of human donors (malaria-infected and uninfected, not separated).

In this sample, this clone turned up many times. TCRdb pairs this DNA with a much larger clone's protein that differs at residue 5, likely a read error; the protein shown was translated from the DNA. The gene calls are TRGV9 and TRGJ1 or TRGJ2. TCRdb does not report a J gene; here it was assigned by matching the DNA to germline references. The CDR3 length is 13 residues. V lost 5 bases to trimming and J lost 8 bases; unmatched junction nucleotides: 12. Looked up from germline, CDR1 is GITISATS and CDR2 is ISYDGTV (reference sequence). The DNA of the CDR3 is TGTGCCTTGTGGGGGCCTATCGGGAATAAGAAACTCTTT. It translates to CALWGPIGNKKLF.

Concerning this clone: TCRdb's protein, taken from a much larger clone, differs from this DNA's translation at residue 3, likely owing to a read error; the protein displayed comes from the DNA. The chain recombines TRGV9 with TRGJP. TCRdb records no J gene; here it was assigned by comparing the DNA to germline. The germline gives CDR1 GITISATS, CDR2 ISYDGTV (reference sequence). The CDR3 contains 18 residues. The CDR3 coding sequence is TGTGCCTTTTGGGAGGTTACACTTCAAGAGTTGGGCAAAAAAATCAAGGTATTT. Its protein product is CAFWEVTLQELGKKIKVF.

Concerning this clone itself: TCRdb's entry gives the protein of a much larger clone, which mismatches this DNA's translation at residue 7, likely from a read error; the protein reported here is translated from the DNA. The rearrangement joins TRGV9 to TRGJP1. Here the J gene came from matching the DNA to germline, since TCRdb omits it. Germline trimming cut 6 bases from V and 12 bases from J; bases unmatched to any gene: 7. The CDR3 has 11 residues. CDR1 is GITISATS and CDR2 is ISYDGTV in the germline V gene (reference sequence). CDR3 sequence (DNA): TGTGCCTTGTGGAGGGGTCGGTTCAAGATATTT. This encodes CALWRGRFKIF.

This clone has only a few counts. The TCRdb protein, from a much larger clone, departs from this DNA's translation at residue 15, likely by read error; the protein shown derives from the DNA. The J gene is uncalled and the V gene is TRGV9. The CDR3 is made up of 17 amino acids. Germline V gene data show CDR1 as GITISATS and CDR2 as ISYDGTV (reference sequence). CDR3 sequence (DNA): TGTGCCTTGTGGGAGGTTCAGTTGGAGTTGGGCAAAAAAATCAGGGTATTT. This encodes CALWEVQLELGKKIRVF.